This T cell receptor beta chain appears in the sequencing data of a study of immune heterogeneity within non-small cell lung tumors. The wider study: There were a few squamous cell carcinomas, around 11 non-squamous carcinomas and 1 tumor not otherwise specified.

The CDR3 has 16 residues. Germline CDR1 reads LNHNV; CDR2 reads YYDKDF (reference sequence). With 4 bases removed from V and 5 bases from J, the gap between germline ends came to 20 bases. The TCR beta CDR3 region was amplified by multiplex PCR employing 32 V and 13 J primers. TCRdb reanalysed the multiplex PCR reads using MiXCR and keeps one entry per CDR3 protein. The repertoire holds about 11,000 distinct CDR3 sequences, with roughly 30% as singletons. Study results and caveats: Local T-cell clonality correlated moderately but significantly with local tumor mutational burden (R approximately 0.34). Tumor sites in a patient shared identical dominant CDR3 beta clonotypes and also carried site-unique high-frequency clones.

Points on this clonotype: Its antigen is currently unknown.

The starting template was genomic DNA from bulk tumor, roughly 610 ng per sample. Several widely spaced biopsies per primary tumor were taken during surgery. Patients underwent curative surgery for untreated, newly diagnosed non-small cell lung cancer. Individuals who provided samples were patients with newly diagnosed non-small cell lung cancer who were having surgery with curative intent. Input material: lung tumor tissue. The clonotype comes from a woman between 50 and 59 years old with non-small cell lung cancer. V is TRBV15 and J is TRBJ2-5; weak D call: TRBD2 (5 bases). CDR3 amino acids: CATSIGRETRRETQYF. The CDR3 nucleotides read TGTGCCACCAGCATAGGTCGAGAGACAAGGAGGGAGACCCAGTACTTC. Looking up the rest from reference TRBV15 and TRBJ2-5 gives the full variable domain: DAMVIQNPRYQVTQFGKPVTLSCSQTLNHNVMYWYQQKSSQAPKLLFHYYDKDFNNEADTPDNFQSRRPNTSFCFLDIRSPGLGDTAMYLCATSIGRETRRETQYFGPGTRLLVL.